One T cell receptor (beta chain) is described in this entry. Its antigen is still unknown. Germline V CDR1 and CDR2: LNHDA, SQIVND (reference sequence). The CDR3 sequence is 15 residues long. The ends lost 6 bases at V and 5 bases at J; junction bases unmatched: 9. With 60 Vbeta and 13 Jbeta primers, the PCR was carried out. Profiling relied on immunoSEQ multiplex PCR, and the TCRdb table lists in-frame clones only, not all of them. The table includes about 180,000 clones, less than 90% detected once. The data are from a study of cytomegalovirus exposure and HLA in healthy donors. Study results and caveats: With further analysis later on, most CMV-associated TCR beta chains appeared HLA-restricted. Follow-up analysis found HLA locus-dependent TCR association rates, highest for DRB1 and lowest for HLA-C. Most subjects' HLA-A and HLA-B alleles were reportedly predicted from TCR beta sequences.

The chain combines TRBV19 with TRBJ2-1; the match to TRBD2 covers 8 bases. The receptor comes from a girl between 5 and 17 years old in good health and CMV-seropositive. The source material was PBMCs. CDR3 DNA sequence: TGTGCCAGTAGCTTAACTAGCGGCCAACACAATGAGCAGTTCTTC. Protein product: CASSLTSGQHNEQFF.